These T cell receptor beta chains were read from a single sample in a study of blood T cell repertoires in COVID-19. Only in-frame clones appear in the TCRdb table, and some are missing; sequencing was by immunoSEQ multiplex PCR. The sample contains 250,000 to 300,000 clones, 83% of which appear only once. The sequencing sample was made of peripheral blood. The receptors shown here come from an older man with acute or convalescent COVID-19. Each CDR3 is given with its conserved first and last residue. The D gene is left open where the match is weak. Not every row has a clone size; where given, it reads once, few, many or a size class.

TRBV15	-	TRBJ2-7	-	CATSDLTDPSIYEQYF	TGTGCCACCAGCGACCTGACTGACCCCTCAATCTACGAGCAGTACTTC
TRBV5-5	-	TRBJ2-3	-	CASSLVGGGAWRTQYF	TGTGCCAGCAGCTTGGTGGGAGGGGGTGCGTGGAGGACGCAGTATTTT
TRBV2	TRBD1	TRBJ2-6	-	CASKTGADRFNVLTF	TGTGCCAGTAAAACAGGGGCCGACAGGTTCAACGTCCTGACTTTC
TRBV5-5	-	TRBJ1-3	-	CASSQNRLFSGNTIYF	TGTGCCAGCAGCCAGAACCGACTATTCTCTGGAAACACCATATATTTT
TRBV10-1	-	TRBJ1-1	-	CASSDCPRVAFF	TGCGCCAGCAGTGATTGTCCCCGGGTAGCTTTCTTT
TRBV11-2	-	TRBJ2-2	-	CASSLGRATGELFF	TGTGCCAGCAGCTTAGGGCGGGCCACCGGGGAGCTGTTTTTT
TRBV7-9	TRBD2	TRBJ2-5	-	CASSPAPGLGTETQYF	TGTGCCAGCAGCCCGGCACCGGGACTAGGAACAGAGACCCAGTACTTC
TRBV7-9	TRBD1	TRBJ1-5	-	CASSSGTVSNQPQHF	TGTGCCAGCAGCTCCGGGACAGTTAGCAATCAGCCCCAGCATTTT
TRBV11-3	-	TRBJ2-3	-	CASSFRGEDTQYF	TGTGCCAGCAGCTTCCGGGGTGAAGATACGCAGTATTTT
TRBV2	TRBD1	TRBJ1-2	-	CASRDDRAGGYTF	TGTGCCAGCAGGGATGACAGGGCTGGCGGCTACACCTTC
TRBV28	TRBD1	TRBJ2-1	-	CASSSPGQSYNEQFF	TGTGCCAGCAGTTCACCGGGACAGTCCTACAATGAGCAGTTCTTC
TRBV3-1/TRBV3-2	-	TRBJ2-1	few	CASSPLGDEQFF	TGTGCCAGCAGCCCACTAGGCGATGAGCAGTTCTTC
TRBV15	TRBD1	TRBJ1-3	-	CATRGTGDVSGNTIYF	TGTGCCACCAGGGGGACAGGGGATGTCTCTGGAAACACCATATATTTT
TRBV28	-	TRBJ1-1	-	CASSLSGDTEAFF	TGTGCCAGCAGTTTATCAGGGGACACTGAAGCTTTCTTT
TRBV7-2	-	TRBJ1-2	-	CASSLTRESANYGYTF	TGTGCCAGCAGCCTTACCCGGGAGTCAGCTAACTATGGCTACACCTTC
TRBV6-1	-	TRBJ2-7	-	CASSEAASNSYEQYF	TGTGCCAGCAGTGAAGCGGCAAGTAACAGCTACGAGCAGTACTTC
TRBV3-1/TRBV3-2	TRBD1	TRBJ1-1	once	CASSQTGGNAFF	TGTGCCAGCAGCCAAACAGGGGGCAATGCTTTCTTT
TRBV28	TRBD1	TRBJ1-2	-	CASRQGGNYGYTF	TGTGCCAGCAGACAGGGGGGAAACTATGGCTACACCTTC
TRBV28	-	TRBJ2-1	-	CASSLLYNEQFF	TGTGCCAGCAGTTTACTGTACAATGAGCAGTTCTTC
TRBV5-1	-	TRBJ2-3	-	CASSLVSGSDTQYF	TGCGCCAGCAGCTTGGTAAGCGGATCAGATACGCAGTATTTT
TRBV9	-	TRBJ2-1	-	CASSVEGQAYNEQFF	TGTGCCAGCAGCGTAGAGGGGCAGGCCTACAATGAGCAGTTCTTC
TRBV5-1	-	TRBJ1-1	-	CASSPPGSLAFF	TGCGCCAGCAGCCCCCCAGGGTCTTTAGCTTTCTTT
TRBV11-2	-	TRBJ2-5	-	CASSPIQGKGQETQYF	TGTGCCAGCAGTCCTATTCAGGGTAAAGGGCAAGAGACCCAGTACTTC
TRBV18	-	TRBJ2-4	-	CASSPPQGLADIQYF	TGTGCCAGCTCACCACCGCAGGGGCTTGCAGACATTCAGTACTTC
TRBV5-1	-	TRBJ1-2	-	CASSLVVNNYGYTF	TGCGCCAGCAGCTTGGTAGTGAATAACTATGGCTACACCTTC
TRBV6-5	-	TRBJ2-2	-	CASSYVGGTTTGELFF	TGTGCCAGCAGTTATGTGGGCGGGACCACCACCGGGGAGCTGTTTTTT
TRBV11-2	-	TRBJ2-2	-	CASSLDRFGELFF	TGTGCCAGCAGCTTAGATCGGTTCGGGGAGCTGTTTTTT
TRBV27	-	TRBJ1-1	-	CASSSWGTPLNTEAFF	TGTGCCAGCAGTTCCTGGGGGACACCCTTGAACACTGAAGCTTTCTTT
TRBV2	-	TRBJ1-1	-	CASSGQGYTEAFF	TGTGCCAGCAGTGGTCAGGGATACACTGAAGCTTTCTTT
TRBV5-1	TRBD2	TRBJ2-1	few	CASSLTSGLAGFGEQFF	TGCGCCAGCAGCTTAACCTCGGGACTAGCGGGATTCGGTGAGCAGTTCTTC
TRBV7-2	-	TRBJ1-1	-	CASSRRVPFEAFF	TGTGCCAGCAGCCGCCGGGTCCCTTTTGAAGCTTTCTTT
TRBV5-1	TRBD1	TRBJ1-2	-	CASSSNTGQGDYTF	TGCGCCAGCAGCTCGAATACGGGACAGGGCGACTACACCTTC
TRBV11-2	TRBD2	TRBJ2-7	few	CASSLDSGLSSYEQYF	TGTGCCAGCAGCTTAGATAGCGGGCTTAGCTCCTACGAGCAGTACTTC
TRBV2	-	TRBJ2-3	-	CASRLATDTQYF	TGTGCCAGCAGGCTAGCCACAGATACGCAGTATTTT
TRBV5-4	TRBD1	TRBJ2-5	-	CASSRDRGLQETQYF	TGTGCCAGCAGCAGGGACAGGGGGCTTCAGGAGACCCAGTACTTC
TRBV5-1	TRBD1	TRBJ2-3	-	CASSWMGQAWVF	TGCGCCAGCAGCTGGATGGGACAGGCGTGGGTTTTT
TRBV12-3/TRBV12-4	-	TRBJ2-1	-	CASSLSQRNEQFF	TGTGCCAGCAGTCTTTCCCAGCGTAATGAGCAGTTCTTC
TRBV30	-	TRBJ1-5	once	CAWNTGTNQPQHF	TGTGCCTGGAATACAGGGACCAATCAGCCCCAGCATTTT
TRBV4-1	TRBD1	TRBJ1-2	few	CASSSPSRAGGKDGYTF	TGCGCCAGCAGCTCACCATCCCGGGCAGGGGGGAAGGATGGCTACACCTTC
TRBV9	TRBD2	TRBJ2-3	-	CASGTLAGGTDTQYF	TGTGCCAGCGGTACTTTAGCGGGAGGGACAGATACGCAGTATTTT
TRBV12-3/TRBV12-4	TRBD1	TRBJ2-5	few	CASSRDRQETQYF	TGTGCCAGCAGTCGGGACAGGCAAGAGACCCAGTACTTC
TRBV10-3	TRBD1	TRBJ1-1	-	CAISARDRVGGTEAFF	TGTGCCATCAGTGCCCGAGACAGGGTGGGGGGAACTGAAGCTTTCTTT
TRBV10-1	TRBD2	TRBJ2-3	-	CASSESSGRGVADTQYF	TGCGCCAGCAGTGAGTCGAGCGGGAGAGGGGTAGCAGATACGCAGTATTTT